The 13 T cell receptor beta chains listed next were all sequenced from one sample in a study of shared clonotypes between healthy human individuals. Some clones are missing from TCRdb's copy, which holds only in-frame ones; the method was immunoSEQ multiplex PCR. The data show approximately 1,500,000 clones, under 99% seen once. The sample comprised naive CD4+ T cells sorted from blood. As to subset: CD45RA+ positively selected. These receptors came from a man aged 25-45 years in good health.

V usage is TRBV11-2 and J usage is TRBJ2-6; 10 positions agree with TRBD1. The CDR3 spans 17 residues. CDR1 and CDR2 from the germline V gene are SGHAT and FQNNGV. The V segment lost 5 bases and the J segment 4 bases; nucleotides outside the gene matches: 8. CDR3 protein: CASSPSGTGAGANVLTF. The CDR3, as DNA: TGTGCCAGCAGCCCCAGCGGGACAGGGGCCGGGGCCAACGTCCTGACTTTC. Supplemented by reference TRBV11-2 and TRBJ2-6, the full variable domain reads EAGVAQSPRYKIIEKRQSVAFWCNPISGHATLYWYQQILGQGPKLLIQFQNNGVVDDSQLPKDRFSAERLKGVDSTLKIQPAKLEDSAVYLCASSPSGTGAGANVLTFGAGSRLTVL.

This chain joins TRBV7-9 and TRBJ2-5; D perhaps matches TRBD2 (5 bases). The CDR3 extends over 13 amino acids. The germline gives CDR1 SEHNR, CDR2 FQNEAQ (reference sequence). Trimming shortened V by 5 bases and J by 2 bases, and 9 bases separated the two germline ends. The CDR3 sequence: CASSKQRQETQYF. In DNA form, the CDR3 reads TGTGCCAGCAGCAAACAGCGGCAAGAGACCCAGTACTTC.

In its sample, this clone was seen once. The rearrangement joins TRBV28 to TRBJ1-2; no reliable D call. The CDR3 runs 14 residues. Trimming removed 3 bases from V and 4 bases from J, with 12 bases in between. CDR1 is MDHEN and CDR2 is SYDVKM in the germline V gene. The CDR3 sequence is CASSLIGTSYGYTF. DNA of the CDR3: TGTGCCAGCAGTTTGATCGGCACCTCCTATGGCTACACCTTC.

This clone was detected once. The sample contains more than one DNA sequence encoding this CDR3. V usage is TRBV9 and J usage is TRBJ2-5; a weak D match, TRBD2 (5 bases). The CDR3 consists of 13 residues. Germline CDR1 reads SGDLS; CDR2 reads YYNGEE. V was pared by 3 bases and J by 5 bases, with 11 bases between. CDR3 bases: TGTGCCAGCAGCGCCCGGACTGGGGAGACCCAGTACTTC. Protein sequence: CASSARTGETQYF.

The chain links TRBV29-1 to TRBJ2-3; a possible D gene is TRBD2 (5 bases). The germline CDR1 and CDR2 sequences are SQVTM and ANQGSEA. The CDR3 runs to 12 residues. With 7 bases removed from V and 2 bases from J, the gap between germline ends came to 10 bases. The CDR3 DNA is TGCAGCGCGGGGATGGTCACAGATACGCAGTATTTT. Protein product: CSAGMVTDTQYF.

The chain links TRBV6-4 to TRBJ2-1, with 10 nucleotides matching TRBD2. The V segment lost 4 bases and the J segment 10 bases; nucleotides outside the gene matches: 7. This CDR3 has 14 residues. CDR1 and CDR2 (germline): MRHNA, SNTAGT. CDR3 sequence: CASSVLAGVREQFF. For the CDR3, the DNA is TGTGCCAGCAGTGTTCTAGCGGGAGTCAGGGAGCAGTTCTTC.

V and J are TRBV18 and TRBJ2-3, with D possibly being TRBD2 (6 bases). The CDR3 is made up of 16 amino acids. Trimming pared 1 base from V and 0 bases from J, leaving 11 bases between. CDR1 and CDR2 (germline): KGHSH, LQKENI. The CDR3: CASSPRPSASTDTQYF. CDR3 bases: TGTGCCAGCTCACCACGCCCTAGCGCGAGCACAGATACGCAGTATTTT.

This chain uses TRBV19 with TRBJ2-7; 8 bases agree with TRBD2. Germline assignment: CDR1 LNHDA and CDR2 SQIVND (reference sequence). The CDR3 spans 17 residues. V was clipped by 4 bases and J by 0 bases; unmatched bases: 11. The CDR3 nucleotides read TGTGCCAGTAGTAACCCCGCGGGGGGAGGGAGCTCCTACGAGCAGTACTTC. Protein: CASSNPAGGGSSYEQYF.

The chain is built from TRBV7-2 and TRBJ2-5, with D tentatively TRBD1 or TRBD2 (6 bases each). Germline-derived CDR1 and CDR2 are SGHTA and FQGNSA. The V end was cut by 6 bases, the J end by 5 bases, with 19 bases between. The CDR3 totals 15 residues. The CDR3 nucleotides read TGTGCCAGCAGTACCGAGGGGGGACTTTGGGAGACCCAGTACTTC. It is translated as CASSTEGGLWETQYF.

J is TRBJ1-2 and V is TRBV10-1; D is undetermined. Germline lookup yields CDR1 WNHNN and CDR2 SYGVQD (reference sequence). Trimming shortened V by 5 bases and J by 2 bases, and 9 bases separated the two germline ends. This CDR3 is built from 13 residues. The DNA of the CDR3 is TGCGCCAGCAGTAAAGATTTGAACTATGGCTACACCTTC. Protein: CASSKDLNYGYTF.

The chain couples TRBV6-1 to TRBJ2-2; TRBD1 might be the D (5 bases). Trimming removed 6 bases from V and 8 bases from J, with 19 bases in between. Looked up from germline, CDR1 is MNHNS and CDR2 is SASEGT. CDR3 length: 15 residues. CDR3 amino acids: CASSAMTVHPGELFF. The CDR3 DNA sequence: TGTGCCAGCAGCGCCATGACAGTCCACCCTGGGGAGCTGTTTTTT.

The rearrangement links TRBV10-2 to TRBJ2-3; D unclear. The CDR3 covers 14 residues. V was pared by 6 bases and J by 0 bases, with 10 bases between. Germline CDR1 WSHSY, CDR2 SAAADI. The CDR3 sequence: CASRALISTDTQYF. CDR3 nucleotide sequence: TGCGCCAGCAGGGCCCTGATAAGCACAGATACGCAGTATTTT.

V gene TRBV6-1 combines with J gene TRBJ2-5; no reliable D call. CDR1 and CDR2 from the germline V gene are MNHNS and SASEGT. The CDR3 runs to 15 residues. Trimming removed 7 bases at V and 1 base at J, with 16 bases between. This CDR3 reads CASKRNSGSQETQYF. The CDR3 coding sequence is TGTGCCAGCAAAAGAAACTCCGGAAGCCAAGAGACCCAGTACTTC.